The clone carrying this T cell receptor beta chain was seen more than once but under ten times. Antigen specificity is unknown. The sample belongs to a study of cytomegalovirus exposure and HLA in healthy donors. Regarding the study as a whole: Donors were assumed by presence/absence analyses to have roughly uniform sequencing depth. According to an earlier analysis, most TCR beta V segments yielded productive rearrangements about 90% or about 30% of the time. In a later analysis, most CMV-associated TCR beta chains appeared HLA-restricted.

Trimming removed 3 bases at V and 7 bases at J, with 9 bases between. There are 11 residues in the CDR3. Germline loops: CDR1 SQVTM, CDR2 ANQGSEA. The PCR employed 60 Vbeta primers together with 13 Jbeta primers. The table came from immunoSEQ multiplex PCR; TCRdb's copy has only in-frame clones and leaves some out. The sample contains around 140,000 clones, 8.5% to 10% of which appear only once. This TCR derives from a man aged 50-60 years in good health and CMV-seronegative. Material: PBMCs. The chain links TRBV29-1 to TRBJ1-2, with a possible D match to TRBD1 (5 bases). The CDR3 loop is CSVEGLGGYTF. The CDR3 coding sequence is TGCAGCGTTGAGGGGCTCGGTGGCTACACCTTC.